A single sample is the source of the 14 T cell receptor beta chains below, sequenced in a study of blood T cell repertoires in COVID-19. Produced via immunoSEQ multiplex PCR; TCRdb's table is partial and in-frame only. The sample lists roughly 380,000 clones, over 75% occurring once. The sequencing sample was made of PBMCs or T cells enriched from blood (not recorded which). Every receptor here comes from a young man who had recovered from COVID-19.

The V gene is TRBV19, the J gene TRBJ2-3; 11 bases align to TRBD2. Germline values: CDR1 LNHDA, CDR2 SQIVND (reference sequence). V trimming: 5 bases; J trimming: 5 bases; junction bases outside the gene matches: 3. The CDR3 is made up of 14 amino acids. CDR3: CASSSGLAGDTQYF. The CDR3 DNA sequence: TGTGCCAGTAGTTCCGGACTAGCGGGAGATACGCAGTATTTT.

This clone has just one count. The V call is TRBV7-6, the J call TRBJ2-7, with TRBD1 identical over 8 bases. This CDR3 region has 16 residues. The V gene's germline CDR1 is SGHVS and CDR2 FNYEAQ. With 5 bases clipped from V and 4 bases from J, the junction kept 13 bases outside the gene matches. CDR3 protein: CASSTDRGRSGYEQYF. DNA of the CDR3: TGTGCCAGCAGCACAGACAGGGGAAGGTCGGGGTACGAGCAGTACTTC.

The gene calls are TRBV2 and TRBJ1-1; 7 bases are a match to TRBD1. Unmatched junction bases numbered 2, after V lost 3 bases and J lost 4 bases. The germline CDR1 and CDR2 sequences are SNHLY and FYNNEI. The CDR3 sequence is 13 residues long. The CDR3 spells CASSDSGGTEAFF. CDR3 bases: TGTGCCAGCAGTGATTCAGGGGGCACTGAAGCTTTCTTT.

The chain is built from TRBV9 and TRBJ1-6; 7 nucleotides align to TRBD1. V trimming: 6 bases; J trimming: 7 bases; junction bases outside the gene matches: 10. Germline values: CDR1 SGDLS, CDR2 YYNGEE. The CDR3 sequence is 15 residues long. CDR3 DNA sequence: TGTGCCAGCAACACTCGAGGGACAGCAAATTCACCCCTCCACTTT. It yields the protein CASNTRGTANSPLHF.

The count of this clone is one. The genes are TRBV7-2 and TRBJ2-1; TRBD2 agrees at 8 bases. J was trimmed by 9 bases and V by 1 base; bases with no gene match: 11. The CDR3 covers 16 residues. Germline loops: CDR1 SGHTA, CDR2 FQGNSA. CDR3 residues: CASSLGVGGASLEQFF. CDR3 bases: TGTGCCAGCAGCTTAGGTGTCGGGGGGGCATCTCTTGAGCAGTTCTTC.

This clone was detected once. The V and J genes are TRBV7-2 and TRBJ2-7; D is unclear. CDR3 length equals 12 residues. V shed 5 bases and J shed 5 bases, with 10 bases lying between them. Germline assignment: CDR1 SGHTA and CDR2 FQGNSA. The CDR3 bases are TGTGCCAGCAGCGGCCGCGGCGACGAGCAGTACTTC. It yields the protein CASSGRGDEQYF.

The chain is built from TRBV19 and TRBJ1-1; 8 bases fit TRBD1. Germline V gene lookup returns CDR1 LNHDA and CDR2 SQIVND (reference sequence). This CDR3 comprises 14 residues. V lost 5 bases and J lost 1; bases outside the gene matches: 3. CDR3 region: CASSWGTGNTEAFF. CDR3 nucleotide sequence: TGTGCCAGTAGTTGGGGGACAGGGAACACTGAAGCTTTCTTT.

Of note for this clone: Other DNA sequences in this specimen translate into the identical CDR3. The chain carries TRBV25-1 and TRBJ1-1; 11 nucleotides match TRBD1. V lost 3 bases and J lost 3; bases outside the gene matches: 3. Germline V gene lookup returns CDR1 MGHDK and CDR2 SYGVNS. The CDR3 loop spans 15 amino acids. CDR3 residues: CASSDPGQGDTEAFF. The CDR3 coding sequence is TGTGCCAGCAGTGATCCGGGACAGGGGGACACTGAAGCTTTCTTT.

This clone turned up a few times. The chain combines TRBV19 with TRBJ1-5; TRBD1 aligns across 8 bases. The CDR3 runs to 14 residues. Germline V gene sequence: CDR1 LNHDA, CDR2 SQIVND (reference sequence). Losses at the gene ends were 5 bases for V and 1 base for J; bases not matched to a gene: 1. The CDR3 nucleotides read TGTGCCAGTAGTTGGGACAGGAGCAATCAGCCCCAGCATTTT. It yields the protein CASSWDRSNQPQHF.

The chain combines TRBV6-5 with TRBJ1-1; D might be TRBD1 (5 bases). CDR1 and CDR2 (germline): MNHEY, SVGAGI. CDR3 length: 15 residues. Trimming stripped 4 bases from V and 6 bases from J, with 18 bases between. DNA for the CDR3: TGTGCCAGCAGTTCGATCCGACGGACACTTGCTGAAGCTTTCTTT. Its protein product is CASSSIRRTLAEAFF.

V usage is TRBV12-3 or TRBV12-4 and J usage is TRBJ2-5, with no clear D. The CDR3 is 13 residues long. V shed 6 bases and J shed 1 base, with 9 bases lying between them. CDR3 sequence (DNA): TGTGCCAGCAGATATAGTCCCCAAGAGACCCAGTACTTC. Translated, it gives CASRYSPQETQYF.

CDR3 DNA sequence: TGTGCCAGCAGTTTAACAGGGGGGCGGAACCAAGAGACCCAGTACTTC. Its protein product is CASSLTGGRNQETQYF. This chain connects TRBV27 to TRBJ2-5, with 8 bases aligning to TRBD1. Trimming removed 2 bases from V and 0 bases from J; junction bases left unmatched: 5. CDR3 length: 16 amino acids. The germline gives CDR1 MNHEY, CDR2 SMNVEV (reference sequence).

J is TRBJ1-6 and V is TRBV13; 9 positions agree with TRBD1. The V segment lost 4 bases and the J segment 2 bases; nucleotides outside the gene matches: 12. This CDR3 spans 19 amino acids. Germline V gene data show CDR1 as PRHDT and CDR2 as FYEKMQ (reference sequence). The CDR3 DNA reads as TGTGCCAGCAGCTCTTTTACACTAACAGGGGGCGCCTATAATTCACCCCTCCACTTT. Amino acids: CASSSFTLTGGAYNSPLHF.

V gene TRBV19 combines with J gene TRBJ1-1; 11 bases are a match to TRBD1. V trimming: 4 bases; J trimming: 0 bases; junction bases outside the gene matches: 4. Germline CDR1 LNHDA, CDR2 SQIVND (reference sequence). This CDR3 region has 16 residues. The CDR3 region has the DNA TGTGCCAGTAGTACCCGGGACAGGGGGATGAACACTGAAGCTTTCTTT. It encodes CASSTRDRGMNTEAFF.